This TCR beta chain is from a study of graft-versus-host responses after intestinal transplantation. On the study more broadly: Recipients got multivisceral, liver-intestinal, or isolated intestinal transplants. The recipients all started with anti-thymocyte globulin induction and then took tacrolimus and steroids for 3 to 4 years. Findings of the study overall: The study found high graft-versus-host to host-versus-graft clonal ratios in allografts of patients with graft-donor T cell macrochimerism. Early HvG declines after transplant were associated with peak circulating GvH clone levels.

Sequencing used immunoSEQ multiplex PCR; TCRdb keeps in-frame clones, though not all of them. The sample includes almost 4,000 clones, approximately 85% seen only once; the top ten take around 5%. Note on this clone: The antigen remains unidentified.

The CDR3 is 10 residues long. Germline CDR1 and CDR2: GTSNPN and SVGIG (reference sequence). V lost 3 bases to trimming and J lost 5 bases, with 4 bases between them. Graft tissue was processed to release intraepithelial and lamina propria lymphocytes. The sample was ileum tissue, taken 650 to 670 days after intestinal transplant. The clonotype originates from a human patient who received an intestinal transplant, so some T cells may come from the graft donor. This sequence joins TRBV30 and TRBJ2-5; no clear D gene. The CDR3 region has the DNA TGTGCCTGGAGCGCGGAGACCCAGTACTTC. This gives the protein CAWSAETQYF. The full variable domain, completed using reference TRBV30 and TRBJ2-5, is SQTIHQWPATLVQPVGSPLSLECTVEGTSNPNLYWYRQAAGRGLQLLFYSVGIGQISSEVPQNLSASRPQDRQFILSSKKLLLSDSGFYLCAWSAETQYFGPGTRLLVL.